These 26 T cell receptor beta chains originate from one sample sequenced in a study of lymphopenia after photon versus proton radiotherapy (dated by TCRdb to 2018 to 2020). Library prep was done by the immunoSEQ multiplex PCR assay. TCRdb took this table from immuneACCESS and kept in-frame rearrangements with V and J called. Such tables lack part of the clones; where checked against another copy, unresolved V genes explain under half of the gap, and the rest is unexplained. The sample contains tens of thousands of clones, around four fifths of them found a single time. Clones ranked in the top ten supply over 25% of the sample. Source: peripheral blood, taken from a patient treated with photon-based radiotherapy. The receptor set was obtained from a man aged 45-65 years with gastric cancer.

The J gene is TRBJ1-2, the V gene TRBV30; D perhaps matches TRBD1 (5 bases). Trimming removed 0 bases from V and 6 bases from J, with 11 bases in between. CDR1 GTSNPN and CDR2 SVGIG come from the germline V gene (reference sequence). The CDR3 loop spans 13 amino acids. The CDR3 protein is CAWSVAGADGYTF. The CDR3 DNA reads TGTGCCTGGAGTGTGGCTGGGGCGGATGGCTACACCTTC.

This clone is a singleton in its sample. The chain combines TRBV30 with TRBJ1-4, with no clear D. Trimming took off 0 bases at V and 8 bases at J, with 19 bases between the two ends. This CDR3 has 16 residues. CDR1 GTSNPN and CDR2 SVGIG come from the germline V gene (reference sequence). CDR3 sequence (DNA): TGTGCCTGGAGTGTACGGTTAGGACGGGCTGACGAAAAACTGTTTTTT. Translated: CAWSVRLGRADEKLFF.

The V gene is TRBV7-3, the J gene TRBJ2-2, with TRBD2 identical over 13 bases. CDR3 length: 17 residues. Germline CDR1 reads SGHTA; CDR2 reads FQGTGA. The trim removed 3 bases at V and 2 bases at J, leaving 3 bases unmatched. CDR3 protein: CASSLTSGRRNTGELFF. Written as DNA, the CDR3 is TGTGCCAGCAGCTTGACTAGCGGGAGGAGAAACACCGGGGAGCTGTTTTTT. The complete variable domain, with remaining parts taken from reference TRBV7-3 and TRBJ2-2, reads GAGVSQTPSNKVTEKGKYVELRCDPISGHTALYWYRQSLGQGPEFLIYFQGTGAADDSGLPNDRFFAVRPEGSVSTLKIQRTERGDSAVYLCASSLTSGRRNTGELFFGEGSRLTVL.

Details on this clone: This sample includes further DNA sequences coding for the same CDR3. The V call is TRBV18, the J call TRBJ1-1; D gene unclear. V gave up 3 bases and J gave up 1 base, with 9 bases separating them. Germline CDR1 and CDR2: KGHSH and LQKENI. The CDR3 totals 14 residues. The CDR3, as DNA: TGTGCCAGCTCACCCTCTGCCCGGAACACTGAAGCTTTCTTT. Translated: CASSPSARNTEAFF.

CDR3 loop: CASSPIGQGNTEAFF. Here the CDR3 DNA reads TGTGCCAGCTCACCCATAGGACAGGGGAACACTGAAGCTTTCTTT. The chain is built from TRBV18 and TRBJ1-1, with 8 bases identical to TRBD1. The junction had 4 bases not matched to a gene; V was cut back by 3 bases and J by 1 base. This CDR3 is 15 amino acids long. Germline CDR1 and CDR2: KGHSH and LQKENI.

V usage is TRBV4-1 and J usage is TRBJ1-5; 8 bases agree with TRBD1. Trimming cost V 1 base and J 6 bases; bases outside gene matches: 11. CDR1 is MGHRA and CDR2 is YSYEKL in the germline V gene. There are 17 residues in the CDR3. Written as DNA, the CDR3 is TGCGCCAGCAGCCAAGGGCAGGGGGCCGCCGTGGTTCAGCCCCAGCATTTT. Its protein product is CASSQGQGAAVVQPQHF.

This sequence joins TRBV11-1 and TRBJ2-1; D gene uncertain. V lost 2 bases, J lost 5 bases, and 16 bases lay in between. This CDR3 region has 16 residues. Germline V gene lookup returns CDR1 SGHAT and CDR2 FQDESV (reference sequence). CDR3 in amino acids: CASSLPSAGKNNEQFF. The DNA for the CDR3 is TGTGCCAGCAGCTTACCGTCGGCAGGAAAGAACAATGAGCAGTTCTTC.

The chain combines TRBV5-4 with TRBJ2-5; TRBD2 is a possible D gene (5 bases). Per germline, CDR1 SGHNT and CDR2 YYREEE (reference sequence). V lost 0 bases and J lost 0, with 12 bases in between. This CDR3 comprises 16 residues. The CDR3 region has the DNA TGTGCCAGCAGCTTGGCAGGCCTAGCACACCAAGAGACCCAGTACTTC. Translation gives CASSLAGLAHQETQYF.

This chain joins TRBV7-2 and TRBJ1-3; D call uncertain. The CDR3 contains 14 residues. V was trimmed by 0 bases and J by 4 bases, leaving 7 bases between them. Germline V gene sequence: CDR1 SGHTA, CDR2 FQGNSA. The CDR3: CASSLAGGGNTIYF. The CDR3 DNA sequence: TGTGCCAGCAGCTTAGCTGGCGGGGGAAACACCATATATTTT.

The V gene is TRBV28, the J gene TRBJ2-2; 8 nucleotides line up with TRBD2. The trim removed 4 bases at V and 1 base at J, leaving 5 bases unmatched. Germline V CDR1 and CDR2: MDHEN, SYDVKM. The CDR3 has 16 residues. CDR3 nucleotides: TGTGCCAGCAGTTCCCCCCTAGCGGGGAACACCGGGGAGCTGTTTTTT. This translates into CASSSPLAGNTGELFF.

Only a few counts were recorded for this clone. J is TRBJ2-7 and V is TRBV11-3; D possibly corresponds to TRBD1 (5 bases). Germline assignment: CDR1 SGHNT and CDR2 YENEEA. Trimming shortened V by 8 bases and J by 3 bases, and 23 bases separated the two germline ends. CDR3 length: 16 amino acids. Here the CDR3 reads CASRHPAGPAFYEQYF. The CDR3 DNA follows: TGTGCCAGCCGCCACCCGGCAGGGCCGGCTTTCTACGAGCAGTACTTC.

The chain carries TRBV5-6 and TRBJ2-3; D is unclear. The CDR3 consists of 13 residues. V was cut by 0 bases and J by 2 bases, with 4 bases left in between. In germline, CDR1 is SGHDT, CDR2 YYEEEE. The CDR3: CASSLGHTDTQYF. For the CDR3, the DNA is TGTGCCAGCAGCTTGGGACACACAGATACGCAGTATTTT.

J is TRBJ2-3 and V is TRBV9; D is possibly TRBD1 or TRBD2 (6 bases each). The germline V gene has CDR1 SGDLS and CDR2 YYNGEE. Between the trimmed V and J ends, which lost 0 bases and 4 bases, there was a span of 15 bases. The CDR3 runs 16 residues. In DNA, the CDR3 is TGTGCCAGCAGCGTAGAGGGGGGAGCCGGCCCAGATACGCAGTATTTT. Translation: CASSVEGGAGPDTQYF.

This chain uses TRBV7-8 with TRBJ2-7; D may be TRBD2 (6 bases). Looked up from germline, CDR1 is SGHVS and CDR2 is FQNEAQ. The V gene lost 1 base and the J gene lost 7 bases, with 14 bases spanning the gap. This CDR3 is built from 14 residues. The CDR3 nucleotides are TGTGCCAGCAGCTTAGGGGGGGTTCTTGAGGAGCAGTACTTC. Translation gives CASSLGGVLEEQYF. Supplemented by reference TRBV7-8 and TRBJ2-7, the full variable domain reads GAGVSQSPRYKVAKRGQDVALRCDPISGHVSLFWYQQALGQGPEFLTYFQNEAQLDKSGLPSDRFFAERPEGSVSTLKIQRTQQEDSAVYLCASSLGGVLEEQYFGPGTRLTVT.

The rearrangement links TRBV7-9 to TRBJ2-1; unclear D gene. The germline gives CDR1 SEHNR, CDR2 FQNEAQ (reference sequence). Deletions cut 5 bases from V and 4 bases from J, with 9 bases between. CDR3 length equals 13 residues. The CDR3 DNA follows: TGTGCCAGCAGCCCCCCAAGGTACAATGAGCAGTTCTTC. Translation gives CASSPPRYNEQFF. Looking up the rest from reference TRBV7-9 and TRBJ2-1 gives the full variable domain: DTGVSQNPRHKITKRGQNVTFRCDPISEHNRLYWYRQTLGQGPEFLTYFQNEAQLEKSRLLSDRFSAERPKGSFSTLEIQRTEQGDSAMYLCASSPPRYNEQFFGPGTRLTVL.

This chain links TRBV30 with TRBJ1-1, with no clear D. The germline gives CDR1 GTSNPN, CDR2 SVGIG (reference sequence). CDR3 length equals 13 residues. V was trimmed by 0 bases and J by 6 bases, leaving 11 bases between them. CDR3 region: CAWSVGGRPEAFF. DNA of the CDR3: TGTGCCTGGAGTGTAGGCGGACGACCTGAAGCTTTCTTT.

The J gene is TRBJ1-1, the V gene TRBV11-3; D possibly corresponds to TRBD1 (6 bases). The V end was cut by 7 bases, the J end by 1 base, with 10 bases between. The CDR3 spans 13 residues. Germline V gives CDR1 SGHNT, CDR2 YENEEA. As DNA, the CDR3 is TGTGCCAGCAAAGGGGGTCCGAACACTGAAGCTTTCTTT. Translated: CASKGGPNTEAFF.

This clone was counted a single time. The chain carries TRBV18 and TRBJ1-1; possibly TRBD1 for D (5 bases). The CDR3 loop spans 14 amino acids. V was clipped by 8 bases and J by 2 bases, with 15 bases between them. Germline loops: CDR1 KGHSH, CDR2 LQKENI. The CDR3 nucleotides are TGTGCCAGCCGCCTGGGGCAGGGCAACACTGAAGCTTTCTTT. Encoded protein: CASRLGQGNTEAFF.

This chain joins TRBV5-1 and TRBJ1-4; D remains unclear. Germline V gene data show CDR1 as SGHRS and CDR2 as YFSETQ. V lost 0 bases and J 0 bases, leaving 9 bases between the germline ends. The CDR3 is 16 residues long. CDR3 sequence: CASSLELSATNEKLFF. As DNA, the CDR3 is TGCGCCAGCAGCTTGGAGCTGTCAGCAACTAATGAAAAACTGTTTTTT.

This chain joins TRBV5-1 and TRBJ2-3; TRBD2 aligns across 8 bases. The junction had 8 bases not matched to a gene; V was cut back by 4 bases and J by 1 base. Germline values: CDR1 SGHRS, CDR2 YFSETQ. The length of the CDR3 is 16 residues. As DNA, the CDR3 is TGCGCCAGCAGCAGGCGGGCTAGCGGGCGCACAGATACGCAGTATTTT. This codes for CASSRRASGRTDTQYF.

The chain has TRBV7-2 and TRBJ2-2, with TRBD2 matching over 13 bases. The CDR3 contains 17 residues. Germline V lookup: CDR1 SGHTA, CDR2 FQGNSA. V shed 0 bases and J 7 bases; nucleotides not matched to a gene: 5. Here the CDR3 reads CASSLALAGGPNGELFF. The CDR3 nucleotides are TGTGCCAGCAGCTTAGCACTAGCGGGAGGGCCTAACGGGGAGCTGTTTTTT.

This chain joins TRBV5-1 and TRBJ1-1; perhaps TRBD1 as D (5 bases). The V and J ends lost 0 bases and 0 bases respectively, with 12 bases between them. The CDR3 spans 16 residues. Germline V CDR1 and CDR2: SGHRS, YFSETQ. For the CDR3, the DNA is TGCGCCAGCAGCTTGGCGGCAGGGTCTATGAACACTGAAGCTTTCTTT. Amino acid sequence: CASSLAAGSMNTEAFF.

The CDR3 DNA reads TGCAGCGTTGGGGTCGGGACAGGCCGCACAGATACGCAGTATTTT. Residues: CSVGVGTGRTDTQYF. The rearrangement uses TRBV29-1 and TRBJ2-3, with 8 bases fitting TRBD1. CDR3 length equals 15 residues. Losses at the gene ends were 4 bases for V and 1 base for J; bases not matched to a gene: 7. CDR1 and CDR2 (germline): SQVTM, ANQGSEA.

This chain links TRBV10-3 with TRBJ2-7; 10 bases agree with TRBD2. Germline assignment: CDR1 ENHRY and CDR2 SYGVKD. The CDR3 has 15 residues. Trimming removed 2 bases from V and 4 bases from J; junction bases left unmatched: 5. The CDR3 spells CAISEGLAGAYEQYF. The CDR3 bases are TGTGCCATCAGTGAGGGGCTAGCGGGAGCTTACGAGCAGTACTTC.

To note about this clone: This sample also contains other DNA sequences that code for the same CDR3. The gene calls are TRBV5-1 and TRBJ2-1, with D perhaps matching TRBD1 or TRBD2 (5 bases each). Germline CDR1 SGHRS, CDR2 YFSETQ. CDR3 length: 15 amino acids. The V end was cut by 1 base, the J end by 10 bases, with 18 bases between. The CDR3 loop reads CASSLQGPPLVEQFF. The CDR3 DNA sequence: TGCGCCAGCAGCTTGCAGGGACCTCCCTTAGTAGAGCAGTTCTTC.

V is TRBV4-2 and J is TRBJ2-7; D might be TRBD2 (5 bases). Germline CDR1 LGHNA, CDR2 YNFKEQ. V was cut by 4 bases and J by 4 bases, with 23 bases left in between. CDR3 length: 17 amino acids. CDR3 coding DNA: TGTGCCAGCAGCCCCGGAGAGGAACAGCGGTCTCGATACGAGCAGTACTTC. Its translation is CASSPGEEQRSRYEQYF.